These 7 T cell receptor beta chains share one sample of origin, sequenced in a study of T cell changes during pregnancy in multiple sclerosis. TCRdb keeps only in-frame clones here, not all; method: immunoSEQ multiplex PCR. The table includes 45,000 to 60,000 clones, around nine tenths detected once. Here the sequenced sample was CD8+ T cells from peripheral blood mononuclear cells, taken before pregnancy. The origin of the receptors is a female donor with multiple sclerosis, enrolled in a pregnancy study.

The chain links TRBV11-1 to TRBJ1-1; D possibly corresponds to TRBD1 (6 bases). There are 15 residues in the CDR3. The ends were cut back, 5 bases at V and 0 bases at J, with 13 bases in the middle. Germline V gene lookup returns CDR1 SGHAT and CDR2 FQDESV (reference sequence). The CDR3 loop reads CASSTHRAMNTEAFF. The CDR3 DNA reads TGTGCCAGCAGCACCCACAGGGCCATGAACACTGAAGCTTTCTTT.

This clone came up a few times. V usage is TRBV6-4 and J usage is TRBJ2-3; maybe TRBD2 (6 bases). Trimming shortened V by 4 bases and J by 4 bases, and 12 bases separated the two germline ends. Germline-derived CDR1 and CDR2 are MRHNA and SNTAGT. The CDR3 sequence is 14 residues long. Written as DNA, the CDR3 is TGTGCCAGCAGTGTAGACGGGGGAGCAGATACGCAGTATTTT. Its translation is CASSVDGGADTQYF.

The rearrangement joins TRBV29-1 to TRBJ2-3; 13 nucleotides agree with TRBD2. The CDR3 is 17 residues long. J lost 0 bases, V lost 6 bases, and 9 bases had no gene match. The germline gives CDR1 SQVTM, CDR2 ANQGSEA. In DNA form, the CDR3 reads TGCAGCGTGCCGGGACTAGCGGGGATCGGGAGCACAGATACGCAGTATTTT. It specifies CSVPGLAGIGSTDTQYF.

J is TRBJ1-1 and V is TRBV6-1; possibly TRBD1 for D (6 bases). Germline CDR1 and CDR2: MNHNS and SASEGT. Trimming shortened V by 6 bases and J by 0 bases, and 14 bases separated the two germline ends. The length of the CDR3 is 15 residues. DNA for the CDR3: TGTGCCAGCAGAGAACATACAGGGTTGAACACTGAAGCTTTCTTT. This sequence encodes CASREHTGLNTEAFF.

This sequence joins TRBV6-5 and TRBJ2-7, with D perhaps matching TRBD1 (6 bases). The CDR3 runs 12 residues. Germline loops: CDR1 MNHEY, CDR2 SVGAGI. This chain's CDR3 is CASTGPGYEQYF. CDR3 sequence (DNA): TGTGCTTCGACAGGCCCCGGCTACGAGCAGTACTTC.

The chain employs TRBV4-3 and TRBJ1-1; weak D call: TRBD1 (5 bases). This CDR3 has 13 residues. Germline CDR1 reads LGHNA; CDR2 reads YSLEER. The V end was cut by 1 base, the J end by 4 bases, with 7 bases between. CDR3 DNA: TGCGCCAGCAGCCAAGCAGGGTCCACTGAAGCTTTCTTT. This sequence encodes CASSQAGSTEAFF.

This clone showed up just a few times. The CDR3 here is CASSPGVQPQHF. The CDR3 DNA sequence: TGTGCCAGCAGCCCCGGGGTCCAGCCCCAGCATTTT. The chain recombines TRBV7-9 with TRBJ1-5; no clear D. The germline V gene encodes CDR1 SEHNR and CDR2 FQNEAQ (reference sequence). The V gene lost 5 bases and the J gene lost 7 bases, with 9 bases spanning the gap. The CDR3 totals 12 residues.